This T cell receptor (beta chain) was observed in a study of blood T cell repertoires in COVID-19. Remarks on this clone: The germline gene is not matched at one end of the junction; a read error may be the cause.

Generated by immunoSEQ multiplex PCR, the TCRdb table keeps only in-frame clones and is missing some. The sample holds about 230,000 clones, more than 75% seen once. The CDR3 is 14 amino acids. Germline CDR1 is LGHDT and CDR2 is YNNKEL (reference sequence). The V and J genes are TRBV3-1 (or the pseudogene TRBV3-2) and TRBJ1-1; D is unclear. Sequenced input: peripheral blood. This clonotype was obtained from a man between 45 and 60 years old with COVID-19, enrolled during active disease. The CDR3 is CASSQEEASTEAFF. The CDR3 region has the DNA TGTGCCAGCAGCCAAGAAGAGGCGAGTACTGAGGCTTTCTTT.